Presented here are 32 T cell receptor beta chains from one specimen sequenced in a study of T cells after yellow fever vaccination. TCRdb reprocessed the 5' RACE reads via MiXCR and lists one record per CDR3 protein. The sample lists around 360,000 distinct CDR3 sequences, approximately 10% occurring once. The material was PBMCs, obtained on the day of the first yellow fever vaccination. The receptors were sampled from a young man who received the YFV17D yellow fever vaccine.

In this sample, this clonotype turned up a few times. The chain recombines TRBV20-1 with TRBJ1-1; the D gene is possibly TRBD1 (5 bases). The CDR3 has 13 amino acids. Deletions cut 2 bases from V and 7 bases from J, with 14 bases between. The germline V gene encodes CDR1 DFQATT and CDR2 SNEGSKA (reference sequence). CDR3 amino acids: CSARWAGLDEAFF. The DNA of the CDR3 is TGCAGTGCTAGATGGGCAGGGCTCGATGAAGCTTTCTTT.

This clonotype was observed at least ten times. The J gene is TRBJ2-7, the V gene TRBV7-9; TRBD1 might be the D (6 bases). CDR3 length: 13 residues. CDR1 SEHNR and CDR2 FQNEAQ come from the germline V gene (reference sequence). V lost 4 bases and J 0 bases, leaving 7 bases between the germline ends. The CDR3, as DNA: TGTGCCAGCAGCTCGACAGGCTCCTACGAGCAGTACGTC. Its protein product is CASSSTGSYEQYV.

This sequence joins TRBV29-1 and TRBJ2-5; 7 bases match TRBD2. The trim removed 4 bases at V and 4 bases at J, leaving 3 bases unmatched. Germline lookup yields CDR1 SQVTM and CDR2 ANQGSEA. This CDR3 is built from 12 residues. The DNA of the CDR3 is TGCAGCGTTGGGCGGGGGATAGAGACCCAGTACTTC. Translated, it gives CSVGRGIETQYF.

This clonotype appeared a few times. The rearrangement links TRBV7-2 to TRBJ1-2, with D unresolved. The CDR3 runs 16 residues. V was pared by 2 bases and J by 2 bases, with 15 bases between. CDR1 and CDR2 from the germline V gene are SGHTA and FQGNSA. The CDR3 bases are TGTGCCAGCAGCTTAAGACGAGACTCATACAACTATGGCTACACCTTC. It specifies CASSLRRDSYNYGYTF.

A few counts support this clonotype. V is TRBV20-1 and J is TRBJ1-1, with D possibly matching TRBD1 (6 bases). The ends were cut back, 5 bases at V and 7 bases at J, with 23 bases in the middle. The V gene's germline CDR1 is DFQATT and CDR2 SNEGSKA (reference sequence). The CDR3 length is 15 residues. The CDR3 bases are TGCAGTGCTTCAGGGGACCCAAGGGAGCCTTTTGAAGCTTTCTTT. Translating gives CSASGDPREPFEAFF.

This clonotype was recorded at least ten times. This rearrangement joins TRBV4-3 to TRBJ1-2, with D hard to call. The CDR3 is made up of 15 amino acids. Germline V gene lookup returns CDR1 LGHNA and CDR2 YSLEER. The V gene lost 0 bases and the J gene lost 3 bases, with 11 bases spanning the gap. CDR3: CASSQDLAGYYGYTF. CDR3 DNA sequence: TGCGCCAGCAGCCAAGATCTGGCAGGATACTATGGCTACACCTTC.

This sequence joins TRBV7-5 and TRBJ2-5; the D call of TRBD2 is as the table states it, not checked on the DNA. TRBV7-5 is noted as a pseudogene. The CDR3 totals 20 residues. CDR3 DNA: TGTATCTCTCTGCCAGCTGCCCGTGAACAAAAGCGGGGGGGACAAGAGACCCAGTACTTC. Translated, it gives CISLPAAREQKRGGQETQYF.

J is TRBJ1-4 and V is TRBV12-3 or TRBV12-4; TRBD1 agrees at 9 bases. V lost 5 bases to trimming and J lost 6 bases; unmatched junction nucleotides: 4. This CDR3 has 14 residues. The CDR3 DNA follows: TGTGCCAGCAGTCCACGACAGGGGGATGAAAAACTGTTTTTT. Its protein is CASSPRQGDEKLFF.

This chain links TRBV29-1 with TRBJ2-5; 8 bases are a match to TRBD1. V trimming: 5 bases; J trimming: 4 bases; junction bases outside the gene matches: 12. The CDR3 is made up of 15 amino acids. The germline V gene has CDR1 SQVTM and CDR2 ANQGSEA. The CDR3 nucleotides read TGCAGCGTTCTTCTTTATGGACAGGGCGGAGAGACCCAGTACTTC. This gives the protein CSVLLYGQGGETQYF.

This clonotype was seen repeatedly, ten times or more. The chain combines TRBV12-5 with TRBJ2-2; TRBD2 is a possible D gene (6 bases). The V and J ends lost 1 base and 4 bases respectively, with 13 bases between them. The CDR3 length is 16 residues. Germline V gene data show CDR1 as LGHNT and CDR2 as FRNRAP. The CDR3 loop reads CASGLAPAGFTGELFF. The DNA of the CDR3 is TGTGCTAGTGGTTTGGCACCGGCGGGATTCACCGGGGAGCTGTTTTTT.

The chain combines TRBV7-2 with TRBJ1-2; D gene uncertain. V lost 3 bases, J lost 0 bases, and 14 bases lay in between. The CDR3 loop spans 16 amino acids. Germline V gives CDR1 SGHTA, CDR2 FQGNSA. The CDR3: CASSFTFLTANYGYTF. In nucleotides, the CDR3 is TGTGCCAGCAGCTTCACATTTCTTACAGCTAACTATGGCTACACCTTC.

This clonotype appeared a few times. The genes are TRBV5-1 and TRBJ2-2; possibly TRBD2 for D (5 bases). Germline values: CDR1 SGHRS, CDR2 YFSETQ. The V gene lost 1 base and the J gene lost 6 bases, with 16 bases spanning the gap. The CDR3 runs 16 residues. The DNA of the CDR3 is TGCGCCAGCAGCTTGAAGGTACCGCGGGCTGCCGGGGAGCTGTTTTTT. As protein: CASSLKVPRAAGELFF.

This clonotype was picked up a small number of times. The CDR3 spells CSARLTGWDEQYV. The CDR3 DNA is TGCAGTGCTAGACTGACAGGGTGGGACGAGCAGTACGTC. V usage is TRBV20-1 and J usage is TRBJ2-7; TRBD1 aligns across 7 bases. This CDR3 has 13 amino acids. After removal of 2 bases from V and 5 bases from J, the junction contained 6 bases not matched to a gene. CDR1 and CDR2 from the germline V gene are DFQATT and SNEGSKA (reference sequence).

The table lists this clonotype with a count of one. The rearrangement links TRBV5-4 to TRBJ1-6; tentatively, D is TRBD1 (5 bases). CDR1 SGHNT and CDR2 YYREEE come from the germline V gene (reference sequence). Trimming took off 4 bases at V and 10 bases at J, with 9 bases between the two ends. The CDR3 sequence is 12 residues long. CDR3 in DNA: TGTGCCAGCAGCGGGGGGGAATCACCCCTCCACTTT. Encoded protein: CASSGGESPLHF.

The rearrangement links TRBV27 to TRBJ2-7; no reliable D call. CDR1 and CDR2 from the germline V gene are MNHEY and SMNVEV (reference sequence). Trimming shortened V by 6 bases and J by 6 bases, and 12 bases separated the two germline ends. This CDR3 comprises 12 residues. The CDR3 loop reads CASSSVLGEQYV. Here the CDR3 DNA reads TGTGCCAGCAGCAGCGTTCTGGGCGAGCAGTACGTC.

The V call is TRBV9, the J call TRBJ2-3; no definite D call. The length of the CDR3 is 14 residues. V gave up 0 bases and J gave up 5 bases, with 10 bases separating them. Germline V gene sequence: CDR1 SGDLS, CDR2 YYNGEE. CDR3 DNA: TGTGCCAGCAGCGTAGGCAGGCTTTTAGATACGCAGTATTTT. Protein: CASSVGRLLDTQYF.

This clonotype was found a few times. The chain recombines TRBV6-5 with TRBJ1-1; perhaps TRBD1 as D (5 bases). There are 13 residues in the CDR3. The V and J ends lost 2 bases and 8 bases respectively, with 12 bases between them. CDR1 is MNHEY and CDR2 is SVGAGI in the germline V gene. CDR3 residues: CASSYGQGREAFF. The CDR3 DNA reads as TGTGCCAGCAGTTACGGGCAGGGAAGGGAAGCTTTCTTT.

The table lists this clonotype with a few counts. The J gene is TRBJ2-5, the V gene TRBV6-5, with TRBD2 as a possible D gene (5 bases). The germline V gene encodes CDR1 MNHEY and CDR2 SVGAGI. V was trimmed by 4 bases and J by 5 bases, leaving 17 bases between them. This CDR3 has 15 amino acids. CDR3 sequence: CASSFLDGWRETQYF. In DNA form, the CDR3 reads TGTGCCAGCAGTTTCTTGGATGGGTGGAGGGAGACCCAGTACTTC.

This chain joins TRBV10-3 and TRBJ1-5; no firm D call. The germline V and J ends were trimmed by 0 bases and 3 bases, with 12 bases remaining between them. Looked up from germline, CDR1 is ENHRY and CDR2 is SYGVKD. The CDR3 length is 16 residues. The CDR3 bases are TGTGCCATCAGTGAGTCGAGGCAGACTAACAATCAGCCCCAGCATTTT. Translated, it gives CAISESRQTNNQPQHF.

This clonotype was counted a few times. The chain employs TRBV20-1 and TRBJ2-5; 7 bases align to TRBD1. The CDR3 runs 14 residues. Germline trimming cut 6 bases from V and 2 bases from J; bases unmatched to any gene: 9. Germline V gene lookup returns CDR1 DFQATT and CDR2 SNEGSKA (reference sequence). The CDR3 DNA is TGCAGTGCCCGAATAAGACAGGGACAAGAGACCCAGTACTTC. Its translation: CSARIRQGQETQYF.

The gene calls are TRBV9 and TRBJ2-1, with 9 bases lining up with TRBD2. This CDR3 region has 17 residues. CDR1 and CDR2 (germline): SGDLS, YYNGEE. V lost 0 bases, J lost 9 bases, and 13 bases stayed unmatched. In DNA form, the CDR3 reads TGTGCCAGCAGCGTAGAAGGCGGGGGGGCCGGGGGGAGTGAGCAGTTCTTC. It codes for CASSVEGGGAGGSEQFF.

The chain has TRBV4-1 and TRBJ1-5; no firm D call. Germline lookup yields CDR1 MGHRA and CDR2 YSYEKL. The CDR3 loop spans 15 amino acids. Trimming cost V 0 bases and J 2 bases, with 8 bases left between them. CDR3 nucleotides: TGCGCCAGCAGCCAAGAGCCAGGAGGCAATCAGCCCCAGCATTTT. This codes for CASSQEPGGNQPQHF.

This clonotype has more than one count but fewer than ten. This chain joins TRBV11-2 and TRBJ2-3, with D perhaps TRBD1 (6 bases). Trimming cost V 5 bases and J 0 bases, with 18 bases left between them. The CDR3 contains 17 residues. CDR1 and CDR2 (germline): SGHAT, FQNNGV. CDR3 bases: TGTGCCAGCAGCCCGAGGCCCTGGCAGGGGAGCACAGATACGCAGTATTTT. Its protein is CASSPRPWQGSTDTQYF.

This chain connects TRBV18 to TRBJ2-3; no firm D call. The CDR3 runs 15 residues. The germline V and J ends were trimmed by 2 bases and 1 base, with 10 bases remaining between them. Germline V gene lookup returns CDR1 KGHSH and CDR2 LQKENI. The chain's CDR3 is CASSPTASGTDTQYF. The CDR3 DNA follows: TGTGCCAGCTCACCAACTGCTTCGGGCACAGATACGCAGTATTTT.

This clonotype was seen more than once but under ten times. The rearrangement uses TRBV24-1 and TRBJ2-2; tentative D call: TRBD2 (5 bases). This CDR3 is built from 17 residues. V was trimmed by 2 bases and J by 2 bases, leaving 14 bases between them. Germline lookup yields CDR1 KGHDR and CDR2 SFDVKD. In nucleotides, the CDR3 is TGTGCCACCAGTGATTCCCGGACTCGAGAAAACACCGGGGAGCTGTTTTTT. Translating it yields CATSDSRTRENTGELFF.

The chain is built from TRBV18 and TRBJ2-7; D call uncertain. V lost 3 bases and J lost 5, with 11 bases in between. The CDR3 has 13 amino acids. The germline V gene has CDR1 KGHSH and CDR2 LQKENI. CDR3 in DNA: TGTGCCAGCTCACCGCCCGTTGGGAACGAGCAGTACTTC. As protein: CASSPPVGNEQYF.

This clonotype was seen a few times. The rearrangement links TRBV28 to TRBJ2-7; TRBD1 agrees at 10 bases. Trimming cost V 2 bases and J 11 bases; bases outside gene matches: 9. Germline CDR1 reads MDHEN; CDR2 reads SYDVKM. The CDR3 sequence is 14 residues long. In DNA, the CDR3 is TGTGCCAGCAGTTTACCCGGGACAGGGGCCTACAAGTACGTC. Amino acid sequence: CASSLPGTGAYKYV.

The rearrangement links TRBV7-9 to TRBJ1-1; no definite D call. The CDR3 consists of 15 residues. V gave up 5 bases and J gave up 4 bases, with 17 bases separating them. Per the germline V gene, CDR1 is SEHNR and CDR2 is FQNEAQ (reference sequence). This CDR3 reads CASSPGWGFGTEAFF. The DNA for the CDR3 is TGTGCCAGCAGCCCCGGATGGGGTTTCGGCACTGAAGCTTTCTTT.

This chain links TRBV28 with TRBJ1-1, with D tentatively TRBD1 (5 bases). Trimming took 2 bases from V and 6 from J, leaving 16 bases between them. CDR1 is MDHEN, CDR2 SYDVKM, per germline. There are 15 residues in the CDR3. The CDR3 DNA sequence: TGTGCCAGCAGTTTAGGAAACAGGTACACGTCTGAAGCTTTCTTT. It encodes CASSLGNRYTSEAFF. Complete variable domain (other parts from reference TRBV28 and TRBJ1-1): DVKVTQSSRYLVKRTGEKVFLECVQDMDHENMFWYRQDPGLGLRLIYFSYDVKMKEKGDIPEGYSVSREKKERFSLILESASTNQTSMYLCASSLGNRYTSEAFFGQGTRLTVV.

A few counts support this clonotype. The chain employs TRBV10-1 and TRBJ2-5, with D possibly matching TRBD1 (7 bases). The V gene lost 8 bases and the J gene lost 1 base, with 11 bases spanning the gap. Per the germline V gene, CDR1 is WNHNN and CDR2 is SYGVQD (reference sequence). The CDR3 totals 13 residues. Written as DNA, the CDR3 is TGCGCCAGCGGAGGGACAGCCCAAGAGACCCAGTACTTC. Protein sequence: CASGGTAQETQYF.

This clonotype was counted only a few times. The chain is built from TRBV24-1 and TRBJ2-1; 10 bases are a match to TRBD2. The CDR3 is 18 amino acids. Losses at the gene ends were 7 bases for V and 7 bases for J; bases not matched to a gene: 18. Germline CDR1 reads KGHDR; CDR2 reads SFDVKD. CDR3 sequence (DNA): TGTGCCACCAGGGGGACCGAATCTTTAGCGGGGGGCATGAATGAGCAGTTCTTC. Translating gives CATRGTESLAGGMNEQFF.

V gene TRBV27 combines with J gene TRBJ2-2; 10 bases match TRBD2. Looked up from germline, CDR1 is MNHEY and CDR2 is SMNVEV (reference sequence). V trimming: 6 bases; J trimming: 5 bases; junction bases outside the gene matches: 9. The CDR3 has 16 residues. CDR3 residues: CASSLLAGVMTGELFF. CDR3 bases: TGTGCCAGCAGCCTGCTAGCGGGGGTGATGACCGGGGAGCTGTTTTTT.